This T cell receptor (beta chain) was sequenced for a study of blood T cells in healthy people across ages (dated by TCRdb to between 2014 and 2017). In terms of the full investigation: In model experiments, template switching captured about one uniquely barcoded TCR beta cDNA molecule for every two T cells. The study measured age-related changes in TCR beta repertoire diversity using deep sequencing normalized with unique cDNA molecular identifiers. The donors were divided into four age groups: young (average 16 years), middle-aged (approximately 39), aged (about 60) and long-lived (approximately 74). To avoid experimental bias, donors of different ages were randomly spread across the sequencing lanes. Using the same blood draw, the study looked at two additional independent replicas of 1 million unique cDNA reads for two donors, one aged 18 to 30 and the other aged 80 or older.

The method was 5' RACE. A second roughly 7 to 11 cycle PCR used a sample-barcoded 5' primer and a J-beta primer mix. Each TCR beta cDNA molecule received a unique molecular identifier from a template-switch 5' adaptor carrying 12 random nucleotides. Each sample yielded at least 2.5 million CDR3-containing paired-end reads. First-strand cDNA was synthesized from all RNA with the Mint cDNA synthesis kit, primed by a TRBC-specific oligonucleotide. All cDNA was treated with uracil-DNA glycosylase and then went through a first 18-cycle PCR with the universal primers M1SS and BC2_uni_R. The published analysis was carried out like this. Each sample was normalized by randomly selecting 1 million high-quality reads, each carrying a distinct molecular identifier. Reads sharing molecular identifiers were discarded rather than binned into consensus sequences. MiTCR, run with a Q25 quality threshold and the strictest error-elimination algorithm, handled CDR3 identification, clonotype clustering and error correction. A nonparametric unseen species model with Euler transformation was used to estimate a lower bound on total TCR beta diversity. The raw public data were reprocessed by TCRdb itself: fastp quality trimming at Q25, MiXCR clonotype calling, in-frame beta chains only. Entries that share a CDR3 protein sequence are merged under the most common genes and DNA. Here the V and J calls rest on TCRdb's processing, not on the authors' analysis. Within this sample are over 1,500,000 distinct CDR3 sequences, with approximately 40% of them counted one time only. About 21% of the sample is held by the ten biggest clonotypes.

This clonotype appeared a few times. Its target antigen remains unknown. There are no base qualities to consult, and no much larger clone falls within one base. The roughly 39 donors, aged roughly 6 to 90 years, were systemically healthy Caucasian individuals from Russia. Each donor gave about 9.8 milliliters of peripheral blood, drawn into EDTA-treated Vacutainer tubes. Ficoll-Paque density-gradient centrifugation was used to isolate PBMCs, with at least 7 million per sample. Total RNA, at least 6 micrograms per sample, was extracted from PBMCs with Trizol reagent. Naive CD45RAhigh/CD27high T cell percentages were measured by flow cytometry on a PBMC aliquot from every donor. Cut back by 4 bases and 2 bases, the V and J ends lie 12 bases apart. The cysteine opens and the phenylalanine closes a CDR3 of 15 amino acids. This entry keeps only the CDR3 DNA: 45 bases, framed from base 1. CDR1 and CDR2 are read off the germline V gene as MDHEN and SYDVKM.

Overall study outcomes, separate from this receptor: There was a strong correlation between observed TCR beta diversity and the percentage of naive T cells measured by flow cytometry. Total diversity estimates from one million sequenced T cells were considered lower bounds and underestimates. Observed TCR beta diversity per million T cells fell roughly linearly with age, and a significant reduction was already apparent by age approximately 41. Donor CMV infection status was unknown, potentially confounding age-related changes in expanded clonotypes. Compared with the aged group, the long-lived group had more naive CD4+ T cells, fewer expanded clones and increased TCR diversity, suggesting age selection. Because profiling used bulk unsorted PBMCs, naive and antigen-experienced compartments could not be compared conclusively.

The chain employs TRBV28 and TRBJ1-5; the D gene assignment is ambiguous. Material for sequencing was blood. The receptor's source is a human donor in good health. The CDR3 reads CASSSRGRGNQPQHF. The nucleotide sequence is TGTGCCAGCAGTTCCCGGGGTAGAGGCAATCAGCCCCAGCATTTT.